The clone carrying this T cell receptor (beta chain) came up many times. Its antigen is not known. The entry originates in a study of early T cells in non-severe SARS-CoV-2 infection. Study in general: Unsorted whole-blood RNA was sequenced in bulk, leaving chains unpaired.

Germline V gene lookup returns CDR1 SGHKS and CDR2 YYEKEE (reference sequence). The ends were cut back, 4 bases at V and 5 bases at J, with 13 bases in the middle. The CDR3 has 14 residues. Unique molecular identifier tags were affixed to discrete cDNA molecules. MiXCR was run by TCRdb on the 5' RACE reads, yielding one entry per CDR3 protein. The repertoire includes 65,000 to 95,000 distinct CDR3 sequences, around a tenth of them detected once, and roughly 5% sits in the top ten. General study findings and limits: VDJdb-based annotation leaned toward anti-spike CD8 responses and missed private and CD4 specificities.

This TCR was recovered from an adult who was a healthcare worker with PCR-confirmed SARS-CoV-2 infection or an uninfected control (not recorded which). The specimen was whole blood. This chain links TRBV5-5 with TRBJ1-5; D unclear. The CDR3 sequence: CASSPSEGYQPQHF. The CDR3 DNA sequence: TGTGCCAGCAGCCCCTCGGAGGGTTATCAGCCCCAGCATTTT.